This TCR beta chain was documented in a study of tumor-infiltrating lymphocytes in primary liver carcinoma. The overall study: Tissue type made little difference to sample yields of roughly 3.65 to 8 million productive TCRbeta reads.

Investigators took RNA and DNA out together from 20-30 mg of unsorted bulk tissue. About this clonotype itself: An end of the junction differs from the germline gene, which may be a read error.

Priming with a constant-region primer yielded TCR beta cDNA from about 480 ng total RNA. Amplification in three nested multiplex PCR rounds with slightly modified ARM-PCR gave rise to TCR beta libraries. Running 9 to 10 cycles apiece, the first two PCR rounds relied on TRBV1-TRBV30 forward primers together with a C-beta reverse primer. One entry per CDR3 protein results from TCRdb running MiXCR on the multiplex PCR reads. Here the sample spans about 96,000 distinct CDR3 sequences, around 70% being singletons. Germline CDR1 reads SGHTA; CDR2 reads FQGTGA. The CDR3 has 13 residues. Sequences were obtained from tumor-adjacent normal liver tissue. V is TRBV7-3 and J is TRBJ2-3; no clear D gene. This receptor was identified in a middle-aged man with primary liver carcinoma and hepatitis B virus infection. The CDR3 loop reads CASSLSREDRQYF. Here the CDR3 DNA reads TGTGCCAGCAGCTTATCCCGAGAAGATAGGCAGTATTTT.